This T cell receptor (beta chain) derives from a study of T cell responses to AZD1222 COVID-19 vaccine (dated by TCRdb to the early 2020s). For the wider study: TCR sequencing was performed for fewer than 250 trial participants, of whom 200 to 220 were given two doses of AZD1222 and approximately 26 were given two doses of MenACWY control vaccine. Trial participants were enrolled by age into subgroups of 18-55, 56-69 and 70-plus years, and around 140, 26 and 57 TCR-sequenced participants, respectively, were included in these subgroups.

What the research found in general, with its limitations: Reportedly, close to half of the unique spike-specific TCRs recognized epitopes lying outside the regions that are mutated in the B.1.351 and B.1.1.7 variants. After two AZD1222 doses, both the breadth and the depth of spike-specific TCRs were significantly higher than at day 0 and than in MenACWY recipients. Most participants were white British and females outnumbered males, and the authors suggested that clonal diversity may have been underestimated. The 56-69-year group was small, and its depth increase did not reach significance, likely because of low power. No day 14 peak-response samples were available, so repertoires were characterized only after the peak T cell response. Only a handful of AZD1222 recipients were SARS-CoV-2 seropositive at baseline, limiting conclusions about previously exposed vaccinees. The whole spike protein was spanned by vaccine-associated CD4 TCRs, and dominant responses were seen in regions 160-218 and 743-854.

As to this clone: Its binding antigen is unknown. Base quality data are lacking; no much larger clone is found one base away.

Reading from cysteine to phenylalanine, the CDR3 counts 12 amino acids. Only the CDR3 DNA stays, 36 bases, in frame from base 1. The germline V gene (reference sequence) supplies CDR1 LNHNV and CDR2 YYDKDF. The germline ends are 13 bases apart after V is trimmed by 7 bases and J by 9 bases. The CDR3 regions of human TCRbeta chains were analyzed by immunosequencing. Concerning the study's data processing: TCRs in the repertoires were matched against a reference library of SARS-CoV-2-specific TCRs that had been generated with the MIRA antigen-specificity platform. Breadth was defined as the fraction of unique TCRs that were SARS-CoV-2-associated. Depth was defined as the fraction of total T cells that were SARS-CoV-2-associated. Using the MIRA data, each spike-specific TCR was assigned both to the spike region to which the TCR was reactive and to a CD4 or CD8 class. Log10-transformed breadth and depth values were compared by one-way ANOVA with Sidak's multiple comparisons tests. As stored in TCRdb, this immuneACCESS dataset retains in-frame rearrangements with V and J assigned. A fraction of the clones does not appear; measured against another copy, unresolved V genes explain less than half of the discrepancy, and the remainder lacks a known reason. Clonal size and the V and J genes are those of that table, whereas D and trimming came from the DNA. Within this sample are 150,000 to 180,000 clones, with 85% to 90% of them counted one time only. Roughly 5% of the sample rests with the top ten.

The time point label on this specimen signifies: baseline before first vaccination. Reading the label with the study, this specimen's treatment or condition is: meningococcal conjugate vaccine given as trial control. Vaccinee samples were obtained from the UK trials COV001 and COV002, which included a single-blind randomized controlled phase 2/3 trial of AZD1222 (ChAdOx1 nCoV-19) in healthy adults. For TCRbeta chain sequencing, PBMC samples from trial participants were taken at day 0 and at day 28 after the second dose. This receptor was taken from an adult in good health. The chain uses TRBV15 and TRBJ2-1, with the identity of the D gene unclear. Source: peripheral blood, taken on day 0 of MenACWY control vaccination. This receptor has the CDR3 CATMRSGGEQFF. Read as DNA, the sequence is TGTGCCACCATGAGGAGTGGCGGTGAGCAGTTCTTC.